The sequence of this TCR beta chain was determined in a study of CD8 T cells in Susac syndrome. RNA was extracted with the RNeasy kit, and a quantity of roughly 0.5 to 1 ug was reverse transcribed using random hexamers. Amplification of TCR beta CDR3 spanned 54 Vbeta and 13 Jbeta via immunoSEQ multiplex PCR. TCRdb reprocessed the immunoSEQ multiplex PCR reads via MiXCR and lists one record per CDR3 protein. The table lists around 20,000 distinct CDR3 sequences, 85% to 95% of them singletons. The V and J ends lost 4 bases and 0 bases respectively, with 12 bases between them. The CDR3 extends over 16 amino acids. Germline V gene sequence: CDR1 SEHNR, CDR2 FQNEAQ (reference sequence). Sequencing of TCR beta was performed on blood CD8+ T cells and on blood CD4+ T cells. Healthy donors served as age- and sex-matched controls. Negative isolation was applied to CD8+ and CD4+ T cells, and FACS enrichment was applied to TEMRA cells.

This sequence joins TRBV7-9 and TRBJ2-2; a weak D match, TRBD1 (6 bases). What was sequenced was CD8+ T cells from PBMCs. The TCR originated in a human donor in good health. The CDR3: CASSSNRDTNTGELFF. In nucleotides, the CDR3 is TGTGCCAGCAGCTCGAACAGGGACACGAACACCGGGGAGCTGTTTTTT.